A single sample is the source of the 22 T cell receptor beta chains below, sequenced in a study of post-analysis software for immune sequencing data (dated by TCRdb to between 2015 and 2016). The intended sense of this specimen's time point label: second blood draw from one MS patient after hematopoietic stem cell transplantation. Library prep was done by PCR. Sequencer: Illumina HiSeq 2500. To reduce PCR and sequencing biases, unique molecular identifiers were built into the TCR beta cDNA libraries. The raw public reads went through TCRdb reprocessing: fastp at Q25, MiXCR clone calling, in-frame beta chains kept. Duplicate CDR3 protein sequences are folded into a single record with the most common DNA and genes. The sample data list roughly 160,000 distinct CDR3 sequences, and 35% to 40% of these were observed just once. Around 30% of the sample rests with the top ten. The source material was blood, sampled after autologous hematopoietic stem cell transplantation. Source of these receptors: a girl aged 5-17 years with multiple sclerosis. Donor details come from another sample of the same person, matched by shared clones.

The chain has TRBV12-3 or TRBV12-4 and TRBJ2-7, with 11 bases matching TRBD1. Trimming cost V 5 bases and J 6 bases; bases outside gene matches: 6. The length of the CDR3 is 14 residues. CDR3 in DNA: TGTGCCAGCAGTGGACAGGGGGCCGCTTCCGAGCAGTACTTC. It is translated as CASSGQGAASEQYF.

The rearrangement uses TRBV20-1 and TRBJ2-3; D might be TRBD2 (5 bases). CDR3 length: 15 amino acids. V was shortened by 0 bases and J by 0 bases, with 10 bases between the two germline ends. Germline-derived CDR1 and CDR2 are DFQATT and SNEGSKA (reference sequence). DNA for the CDR3: TGCAGTGCTAGAGATATTGACTATAGCACAGATACGCAGTATTTT. It translates to CSARDIDYSTDTQYF.

The V gene is TRBV28, the J gene TRBJ1-5; D gene ambiguous. V lost 7 bases and J 5 bases, leaving 24 bases between the germline ends. The CDR3 extends over 17 amino acids. Germline values: CDR1 MDHEN, CDR2 SYDVKM. CDR3 sequence (DNA): TGTGCCAGCAATGTTATGCGCGGGAGGGAATGGGATCAGCCCCAGCATTTT. It specifies CASNVMRGREWDQPQHF.

Only a few counts were recorded for this clonotype. J is TRBJ2-7 and V is TRBV27; 7 bases map to TRBD1. V shed 4 bases, J shed 3 bases, and the junction held 9 bases outside the gene matches. The CDR3 extends over 15 amino acids. In germline, CDR1 is MNHEY, CDR2 SMNVEV (reference sequence). CDR3 bases: TGTGCCAGCAGTTCCCCCAACAGGGGACACTACGAGCAGTACTTC. It codes for CASSSPNRGHYEQYF.

This clonotype has only a few counts. This rearrangement joins TRBV30 to TRBJ2-5, with a weak D call TRBD2 (5 bases). The CDR3 is 13 amino acids. Germline V gives CDR1 GTSNPN, CDR2 SVGIG (reference sequence). Between the trimmed V and J ends, which lost 2 bases and 5 bases, there was a span of 12 bases. CDR3 bases: TGTGCCTGGAGTACTAGTCTCGGGGAGACCCAGTACTTC. This codes for CAWSTSLGETQYF.

The rearrangement links TRBV27 to TRBJ2-7; 7 bases fit TRBD1. The CDR3 sequence is 13 residues long. Per the germline V gene, CDR1 is MNHEY and CDR2 is SMNVEV (reference sequence). With V trimmed by 1 base and J by 6 bases, 3 bases remained unmatched. The CDR3 DNA is TGTGCCAGCAGTTTATACAGGGGAGTCGAGCAGTACTTC. Its protein is CASSLYRGVEQYF.

The V gene is TRBV28, the J gene TRBJ2-6; D is possibly TRBD1 (5 bases). Trimming removed 5 bases from V and 0 bases from J, with 11 bases in between. From germline, CDR1 is MDHEN and CDR2 SYDVKM. CDR3 length equals 16 residues. The CDR3: CASSPRQNSGANVLTF. The CDR3 DNA reads TGTGCCAGCAGTCCCCGACAGAACTCTGGGGCCAACGTCCTGACTTTC.

This clonotype was counted only a few times. The chain joins TRBV14 to TRBJ2-7, with TRBD1 as a possible D gene (6 bases). Trimming took 2 bases from V and 4 from J, leaving 12 bases between them. Germline CDR1 is SGHDN and CDR2 is FVKESK. This CDR3 is 14 amino acids long. CDR3 sequence: CASSQLTGLYEQYF. The CDR3 nucleotides are TGTGCCAGCAGCCAATTAACAGGGCTTTACGAGCAGTACTTC. Filled out from reference TRBV14 and TRBJ2-7, the complete variable domain reads EAGVTQFPSHSVIEKGQTVTLRCDPISGHDNLYWYRRVMGKEIKFLLHFVKESKQDESGMPNNRFLAERTGGTYSTLKVQPAELEDSGVYFCASSQLTGLYEQYFGPGTRLTVT.

The chain employs TRBV20-1 and TRBJ1-2; the match to TRBD1 covers 9 bases. This CDR3 region has 16 residues. The germline V gene has CDR1 DFQATT and CDR2 SNEGSKA (reference sequence). With 5 bases clipped from V and 4 bases from J, the junction kept 14 bases outside the gene matches. CDR3 in DNA: TGCAGTGCTTGCGACCACCGGGACAGGGACCGCTATGGCTACACCTTC. Its protein is CSACDHRDRDRYGYTF.

Concerning this clonotype itself: A much more abundant neighbour one base away suggests this may be a read error. V gene TRBV27 combines with J gene TRBJ1-2; 7 positions agree with TRBD1. The germline gives CDR1 MNHEY, CDR2 SMNVEV (reference sequence). This CDR3 has 15 amino acids. This CDR3 reads CASSFSDRANYDYTF. The CDR3 region has the DNA TGTGCCAGCAGTTTTTCAGACAGGGCTAACTATGACTACACCTTC.

This clonotype turned up a few times. The J gene is TRBJ2-4, the V gene TRBV7-9, with unresolved D. Between the trimmed V and J ends, which lost 3 bases and 5 bases, there was a span of 11 bases. The CDR3 contains 14 residues. CDR1 SEHNR and CDR2 FQNEAQ come from the germline V gene (reference sequence). CDR3 DNA: TGTGCCAGCAGCTTCCTAAATAGTGAAAACATTCAGTACTTC. This translates into CASSFLNSENIQYF.

The chain joins TRBV7-9 to TRBJ2-1, with 12 bases lining up with TRBD2. This CDR3 contains 15 residues. The J segment lost 6 bases and the V segment lost 4 bases, leaving 4 bases of the junction unmatched. CDR1 is SEHNR, CDR2 FQNEAQ, per germline (reference sequence). CDR3 coding DNA: TGTGCCAGCAGCTCTCGGACTAGCGGGATCAATGAGCAGTTCTTC. Translated, it gives CASSSRTSGINEQFF.

The CDR3 is CSVEEGSNEKLFF. The CDR3, as DNA: TGCAGCGTTGAAGAGGGGAGCAATGAAAAACTGTTTTTT. This sequence joins TRBV29-1 and TRBJ1-4; D ambiguous. CDR3 length: 13 residues. The germline gives CDR1 SQVTM, CDR2 ANQGSEA. V was cut by 0 bases and J by 5 bases, with 7 bases left in between.

The chain couples TRBV7-6 to TRBJ2-5; D is unclear. The CDR3 covers 16 residues. In germline, CDR1 is SGHVS, CDR2 FNYEAQ. Trimming left V 1 base short and J 5 bases short, with 17 bases between. The CDR3 here is CASSLEGLRVGETQYF. The CDR3 nucleotides read TGTGCCAGCAGCTTAGAAGGTCTTCGGGTAGGGGAGACCCAGTACTTC.

This chain uses TRBV11-1 with TRBJ2-7; 7 bases fit TRBD2. Germline-derived CDR1 and CDR2 are SGHAT and FQDESV (reference sequence). The CDR3 is 17 amino acids. The junction had 18 bases not matched to a gene; V was cut back by 5 bases and J by 5 bases. The CDR3 protein is CASSPTWAGEGFHEQYF. CDR3 DNA sequence: TGTGCCAGCAGCCCTACCTGGGCGGGAGAGGGGTTCCACGAGCAGTACTTC.

J is TRBJ2-3 and V is TRBV7-6; 10 bases align to TRBD2. The CDR3 is made up of 15 amino acids. Germline V CDR1 and CDR2: SGHVS, FNYEAQ. J was trimmed by 1 base and V by 8 bases; bases with no gene match: 6. In nucleotides, the CDR3 is TGTGCCAGCCGTAGGACTAGCGGCCGCACAGATACGCAGTATTTT. It is translated as CASRRTSGRTDTQYF.

The gene calls are TRBV2 and TRBJ1-1; 11 positions match TRBD1. The CDR3 is made up of 16 amino acids. Germline V gene lookup returns CDR1 SNHLY and CDR2 FYNNEI. After removal of 4 bases from V and 1 base from J, the junction contained 5 bases not matched to a gene. As DNA, the CDR3 is TGTGCCAGCAGTGTGGGACAGGGGGGGACGAACACTGAAGCTTTCTTT. Its protein product is CASSVGQGGTNTEAFF.

The genes are TRBV9 and TRBJ2-3, with TRBD2 matching 13 bases. Germline V gene sequence: CDR1 SGDLS, CDR2 YYNGEE. There are 15 residues in the CDR3. The ends lost 0 bases at V and 5 bases at J; junction bases unmatched: 0. CDR3 bases: TGTGCCAGCAGCGTAGGACTAGCGGGAGGAGATACGCAGTATTTT. This gives the protein CASSVGLAGGDTQYF.

The rearrangement links TRBV11-2 to TRBJ1-1; TRBD1 matches at 10 bases. The junction had 2 bases not matched to a gene; V was cut back by 5 bases and J by 5 bases. Germline V gene data show CDR1 as SGHAT and CDR2 as FQNNGV. The CDR3 loop spans 13 amino acids. CDR3: CASSRDRGTEAFF. The CDR3 region has the DNA TGTGCCAGCAGCCGGGACAGGGGAACTGAAGCTTTCTTT.

The J gene is TRBJ2-7, the V gene TRBV28, with TRBD2 as a possible D gene (6 bases). In germline, CDR1 is MDHEN, CDR2 SYDVKM. With 6 bases removed from V and 1 base from J, the gap between germline ends came to 10 bases. CDR3 length: 13 amino acids. The DNA for the CDR3 is TGTGCCAGCAGCCCGCGGGATTCCTACGAGCAGTACTTC. This sequence encodes CASSPRDSYEQYF.

The chain employs TRBV28 and TRBJ2-3, with TRBD2 as a possible D gene (6 bases). Trimming removed 5 bases from V and 5 bases from J, with 11 bases in between. This CDR3 is 13 amino acids long. Germline V gene data show CDR1 as MDHEN and CDR2 as SYDVKM. For the CDR3, the DNA is TGTGCCAGCAGTCCGGGGGACTTAGATACGCAGTATTTT. Residues: CASSPGDLDTQYF.

The V call is TRBV4-1, the J call TRBJ2-5; 10 bases fit TRBD2. CDR1 and CDR2 from the germline V gene are MGHRA and YSYEKL. This CDR3 comprises 15 residues. The J segment lost 5 bases and the V segment lost 0 bases, leaving 3 bases of the junction unmatched. CDR3 in DNA: TGCGCCAGCAGCCAAGATGAAGCGGGAGGGGAGACCCAGTACTTC. Protein sequence: CASSQDEAGGETQYF.